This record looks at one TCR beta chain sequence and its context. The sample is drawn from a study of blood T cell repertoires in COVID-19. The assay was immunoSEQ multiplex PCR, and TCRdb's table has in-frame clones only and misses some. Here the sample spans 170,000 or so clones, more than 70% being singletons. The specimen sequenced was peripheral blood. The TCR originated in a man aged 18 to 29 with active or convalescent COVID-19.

The CDR3 sequence: CGLEGEEGQGYTF. As DNA, the CDR3 is TGTGGGCTGGAAGGGGAGGAAGGGCAGGGCTACACCTTC. The chain links TRBV30 to TRBJ1-2; the D gene is possibly TRBD1 (5 bases). The CDR3 is made up of 13 amino acids. CDR1 is GTSNPN and CDR2 is SVGIG in the germline V gene (reference sequence).